What follows are 5 T cell receptor beta chains derived from one specimen sequenced in a study of shared clonotypes between healthy human individuals. Generated by immunoSEQ multiplex PCR, the TCRdb table keeps only in-frame clones and is missing some. The table includes millions of clones, 90% to 95% detected once. Sequenced input: naive CD4+ T cells from PBMCs. Sample subset: CD45RA+ positively selected. The receptor source for this set is a man younger than 35 in good health. Some clones in this sample may be carry-over from other donors' samples.

The CDR3 DNA is TGTGCCAGCTCGAGTGGGGGGATGAACACTGAAGCTTTCTTT. Translation gives CASSSGGMNTEAFF. The J gene is TRBJ1-1, the V gene TRBV5-4; a weak D match, TRBD1 (5 bases). Trimming removed 7 bases from V and 0 bases from J, with 13 bases in between. This CDR3 spans 14 amino acids. CDR1 and CDR2 from the germline V gene are SGHNT and YYREEE (reference sequence).

The CDR3 loop is CASSSTGTEFPYEQYF. CDR3 bases: TGTGCCAGCAGCTCTACCGGGACAGAATTTCCCTACGAGCAGTACTTC. J is TRBJ2-7 and V is TRBV28; 7 positions match TRBD1. Germline CDR1 and CDR2: MDHEN and SYDVKM. The V and J ends lost 6 bases and 2 bases, in that order; junction bases with no gene match: 13. The CDR3 has 16 residues.

The rearrangement uses TRBV6-5 and TRBJ2-1; TRBD2 matches 10 bases. This CDR3 comprises 14 residues. V gave up 8 bases and J gave up 8 bases; unmatched junction bases: 9. Germline CDR1 MNHEY, CDR2 SVGAGI. The CDR3 coding sequence is TGTGCCAGCCTCGCTAGCGGGAGTAAAGATGAGCAGTTCTTC. Its translation is CASLASGSKDEQFF.

This chain links TRBV27 with TRBJ2-3, with TRBD1 identical over 7 bases. J lost 6 bases, V lost 1 base, and 13 bases had no gene match. Germline V lookup: CDR1 MNHEY, CDR2 SMNVEV (reference sequence). The CDR3 runs 17 residues. Written as DNA, the CDR3 is TGTGCCAGCAGTTTATTATCCCAATTGGGGACAGTCGATACGCAGTATTTT. Translating it yields CASSLLSQLGTVDTQYF.

The J gene is TRBJ1-4, the V gene TRBV28, with a tentative D call TRBD1 (5 bases). CDR1 and CDR2 from the germline V gene are MDHEN and SYDVKM. This CDR3 has 15 amino acids. Trimming stripped 5 bases from V and 1 base from J, with 11 bases between. For the CDR3, the DNA is TGTGCCAGCAGTCTCCTGACAGTAACTAATGAAAAACTGTTTTTT. Translating gives CASSLLTVTNEKLFF.